This T cell receptor beta chain is from a study of cytomegalovirus exposure and HLA in healthy donors. The primer mix had 60 Vbeta and 13 Jbeta primers. The table came from immunoSEQ multiplex PCR; TCRdb's copy has only in-frame clones and leaves some out. The profile shows some 150,000 clones, roughly 70% of them singletons. Findings of the study overall: The number of N-insertions in an Asian-associated ancestry cluster was reportedly below the roughly 620-donor mean in a later analysis.

Trimming removed 6 bases from V and 4 bases from J, with 10 bases in between. There are 13 residues in the CDR3. Germline lookup yields CDR1 MGHDK and CDR2 SYGVNS. On this clone: Its specificity is unknown.

The chain is built from TRBV25-1 and TRBJ1-5; maybe TRBD1 (5 bases). This clonotype was sampled from a woman aged 40 to 50 in good health and CMV-seronegative. Input material: PBMCs. The DNA for the CDR3 is TGTGCCAGCAGAGACGGGGGGAATCAGCCCCAGCATTTT. This encodes CASRDGGNQPQHF.